This T cell receptor (beta chain) is from a study of CD8+ T cells in alopecia areata. Notes on the study in general: Clonality exceeded that of normal scalp in lesional scalp, most notably in alopecia totalis/universalis. Tissue-resident alphabeta T cells belonging to normal skin likewise get sequenced within scalp specimens.

Turning to this clone: What it binds is not known.

Extraction and reverse transcription of RNA yielded cDNA as the sequencing template. Using immunoSEQ multiplex PCR, the repertoire was profiled, and TCRdb retains in-frame clones only, with some absent. The profile shows 150,000 to 200,000 clones, 45% to 60% of them singletons. The germline V gene encodes CDR1 SQVTM and CDR2 ANQGSEA. The CDR3 totals 14 residues. V was trimmed by 3 bases and J by 0 bases, leaving 9 bases between them. It was from PBMCs that CD4+ and CD8+ T cells were sorted. The sequenced sample consisted of CD4+ T cells sorted from blood. The gene calls are TRBV29-1 and TRBJ1-3; D is unresolved. This TCR was sampled from a human donor in good health. The CDR3, as DNA: TGCAGCGTTGACGGAGGAACCTCTGGAAACACCATATATTTT. It codes for CSVDGGTSGNTIYF.